This T cell receptor beta chain derives from a study of T cells after yellow fever vaccination. Turning to the study itself: Low-cell-number fractions underwent preparation using SMART-Seq v4 Ultra Low Input. Study-level findings and limits: It was a small share of clonotypes that appeared in both CD4 and CD8 compartments. Among primary-vaccination clones, most reappeared after the booster, at 96% for CD4 and 88% for CD8.

CDR1 is DFQATT and CDR2 is SNEGSKA in the germline V gene (reference sequence). V lost 6 bases and J lost 8; bases outside the gene matches: 11. The CDR3 runs 14 residues. This clonotype was seen ten or more times. Its antigen is unidentified. A process of 5'RACE template switching, which added a universal primer site and UMIs, was used to make TCR cDNA. One entry per CDR3 protein results from TCRdb running MiXCR on the 5' RACE reads. The sample yields 310,000 or so distinct CDR3 sequences, roughly 4% seen once. J is TRBJ2-3 and V is TRBV20-1; 10 positions match TRBD2. The clonotype originates from a man between 18 and 29 years old who received the YFV17D yellow fever vaccine. The sequencing here drew on PBMCs, taken on the day of the yellow fever booster vaccination. CDR3 sequence: CSANLAGAATTQYF. In DNA form, the CDR3 reads TGCAGTGCCAACCTAGCGGGGGCCGCGACTACGCAGTATTTT.